This passage covers 12 T cell receptor beta chains from one sample sequenced in a study of T cells in localized non-small cell lung cancer. Assay: immunoSEQ multiplex PCR; the TCRdb copy retains only in-frame clones and omits some. The sample includes approximately 70,000 clones, about 90% of them seen just once. This material consisted of peripheral blood, taken before any cancer treatment. All receptors derive from an older male donor with stage III squamous cell lung carcinoma.

This clone appeared a single time. The chain joins TRBV5-1 to TRBJ2-5; D ambiguous. The CDR3 is made up of 14 amino acids. The V gene's germline CDR1 is SGHRS and CDR2 YFSETQ. Trimming cost V 5 bases and J 5 bases, with 16 bases left between them. The CDR3 DNA sequence: TGCGCCAGCAGTTCTTTCCTTAAGGCCGAGACCCAGTACTTC. Translation gives CASSSFLKAETQYF.

The chain has TRBV10-3 and TRBJ2-5; 8 bases align to TRBD1. This CDR3 has 13 residues. Germline loops: CDR1 ENHRY, CDR2 SYGVKD. With 6 bases clipped from V and 2 bases from J, the junction kept 2 bases outside the gene matches. CDR3 sequence: CAIRGDRQETQYF. The DNA of the CDR3 is TGTGCCATCAGGGGGGACAGGCAAGAGACCCAGTACTTC.

The chain recombines TRBV19 with TRBJ2-5; 7 bases match TRBD1. The CDR3 spans 16 residues. With V trimmed by 4 bases and J by 2 bases, 10 bases remained unmatched. Germline CDR1 reads LNHDA; CDR2 reads SQIVND (reference sequence). In DNA, the CDR3 is TGTGCCAGTAGTAAAACAGGGGCGAATAAGCAAGAGACCCAGTACTTC. Its protein product is CASSKTGANKQETQYF. The full variable domain, rest sourced from reference TRBV19 and TRBJ2-5, is DGGITQSPKYLFRKEGQNVTLSCEQNLNHDAMYWYRQDPGQGLRLIYYSQIVNDFQKGDIAEGYSVSREKKESFPLTVTSAQKNPTAFYLCASSKTGANKQETQYFGPGTRLLVL.

The CDR3 loop is CASSVTGTGELFF. The DNA of the CDR3 is TGTGCCAGCAGTGTGACAGGCACCGGGGAGCTGTTTTTT. The rearrangement links TRBV2 to TRBJ2-2, with D possibly being TRBD1 (6 bases). From germline, CDR1 is SNHLY and CDR2 FYNNEI. V was trimmed by 4 bases and J by 4 bases, leaving 7 bases between them. This CDR3 has 13 residues.

This clone was counted only a few times. The chain links TRBV6-5 to TRBJ2-1, with 7 bases identical to TRBD2. The CDR3 totals 13 residues. Germline-derived CDR1 and CDR2 are MNHEY and SVGAGI. V was clipped by 2 bases and J by 13 bases; unmatched bases: 8. CDR3 sequence (DNA): TGTGCCAGCAGTTACGGGGGTGGGACTAACCAGTTCTTC. It specifies CASSYGGGTNQFF.

The chain links TRBV5-8 to TRBJ1-5, with no clear D. Germline V gene data show CDR1 as SGHTS and CDR2 as YDEGEE. Trimming cost V 0 bases and J 0 bases, with 7 bases left between them. The CDR3 contains 15 residues. For the CDR3, the DNA is TGTGCCAGCAGCTTGGGGGCAGTTAGCAATCAGCCCCAGCATTTT. This sequence encodes CASSLGAVSNQPQHF.

The chain recombines TRBV4-3 with TRBJ1-4; tentative D call: TRBD1 (6 bases). The V end was cut by 4 bases, the J end by 5 bases, with 8 bases between. Germline V gene lookup returns CDR1 LGHNA and CDR2 YSLEER. CDR3 length: 13 residues. The CDR3 coding sequence is TGCGCCAGCAGCCGGCAGGGGAATGAAAAACTGTTTTTT. It translates to CASSRQGNEKLFF.

V gene TRBV5-5 combines with J gene TRBJ1-1, with D unresolved. The germline V gene encodes CDR1 SGHKS and CDR2 YYEKEE (reference sequence). Between the trimmed V and J ends, which lost 4 bases and 4 bases, there was a span of 11 bases. This CDR3 is built from 13 residues. CDR3 DNA sequence: TGTGCCAGCAGCCCCGGGCTTGGCACTGAAGCTTTCTTT. This translates into CASSPGLGTEAFF.

The chain is built from TRBV19 and TRBJ1-1; 10 bases agree with TRBD1. CDR3 length: 15 residues. The germline V gene has CDR1 LNHDA and CDR2 SQIVND (reference sequence). V lost 2 bases, J lost 8 bases, and 8 bases stayed unmatched. For the CDR3, the DNA is TGTGCCAGTAGTATAAAGGGGACAGGGGAAACCGAAGCTTTCTTT. It codes for CASSIKGTGETEAFF.

J is TRBJ2-1 and V is TRBV4-3, with D possibly matching TRBD2 (7 bases). This CDR3 spans 14 amino acids. Trimming took off 2 bases at V and 10 bases at J, with 15 bases between the two ends. CDR1 LGHNA and CDR2 YSLEER come from the germline V gene. CDR3 in DNA: TGCGCCAGCAGCCAATCTCAGGGGAGGGGCGAGCAGTTCTTC. This encodes CASSQSQGRGEQFF.

The chain combines TRBV6-5 with TRBJ1-5; maybe TRBD1 (5 bases). V lost 0 bases to trimming and J lost 6 bases, with 12 bases between them. There are 15 residues in the CDR3. The germline V gene has CDR1 MNHEY and CDR2 SVGAGI. The CDR3 reads CASSYSQGATQPQHF. The CDR3 DNA is TGTGCCAGCAGTTACTCGCAAGGGGCGACTCAGCCCCAGCATTTT.

The gene calls are TRBV4-3 and TRBJ2-5; 8 nucleotides agree with TRBD1. Germline assignment: CDR1 LGHNA and CDR2 YSLEER. V gave up 5 bases and J gave up 5 bases; unmatched junction bases: 7. This CDR3 region has 14 residues. CDR3 region: CASSRSTGEETQYF. The CDR3 region has the DNA TGCGCCAGCAGCAGGTCGACAGGGGAGGAGACCCAGTACTTC.